This TCR beta chain was captured in a study of Ad26.COV2.S vaccination and SARS-CoV-2 variants. The study, taken as a whole, reports: In vaccinated individuals, spike-specific CD8+ and CD4+ T cell responses reportedly displayed substantial breadth. Vaccinees showed greater spike-specific TCR breadth than placebo recipients. The TCR breadth and depth analyses may have produced an underestimate of total T cell responses.

TCRdb keeps only in-frame clones here, not all; method: immunoSEQ multiplex PCR. The sample has roughly 380,000 clones; about 90% are singletons. As concerns this clone: The antigen remains unidentified.

The source material was peripheral blood, sampled after recovery from COVID-19. The receptor was derived from a human donor who had recovered from COVID-19.

Here the CDR3 reads CASSQGAGTDTQYF. CDR3 DNA: TGCGCCAGCAGCCAGGGGGCGGGCACAGATACGCAGTATTTT. This chain joins TRBV5-1 and TRBJ2-3; 8 positions match TRBD1. This CDR3 has 14 residues. Germline CDR1 and CDR2: SGHRS and YFSETQ. Germline trimming cut 4 bases from V and 1 base from J; bases unmatched to any gene: 2. The variable domain in full, completed from reference TRBV5-1 and TRBJ2-3, reads KAGVTQTPRYLIKTRGQQVTLSCSPISGHRSVSWYQQTPGQGLQFLFEYFSETQRNKGNFPGRFSGRQFSNSRSEMNVSTLELGDSALYLCASSQGAGTDTQYFGPGTRLTVL.